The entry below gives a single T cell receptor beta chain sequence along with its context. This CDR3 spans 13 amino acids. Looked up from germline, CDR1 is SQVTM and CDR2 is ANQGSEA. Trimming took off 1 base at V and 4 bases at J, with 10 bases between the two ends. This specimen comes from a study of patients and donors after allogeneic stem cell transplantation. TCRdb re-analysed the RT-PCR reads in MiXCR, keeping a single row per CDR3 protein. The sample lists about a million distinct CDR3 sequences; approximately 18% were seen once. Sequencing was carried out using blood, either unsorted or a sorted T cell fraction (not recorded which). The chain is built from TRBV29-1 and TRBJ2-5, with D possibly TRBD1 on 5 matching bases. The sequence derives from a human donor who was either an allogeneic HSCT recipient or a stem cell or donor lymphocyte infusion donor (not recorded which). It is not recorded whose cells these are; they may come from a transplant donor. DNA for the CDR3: TGCAGCGTTGAAGCTAACAGGCGAGAGACCCAGTACTTC. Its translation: CSVEANRRETQYF.